This T cell receptor beta chain was obtained from a study of T cell responses to AZD1222 COVID-19 vaccine (dated by TCRdb to the early 2020s). Some background on the complete study: AZD1222 recipients whose second dose came at about 4 weeks and those whose second dose came at about 12 weeks were combined into one group, since spike-specific TCR depth and breadth did not differ between the two schedules. A total of approximately 230 trial participants underwent TCR sequencing, of whom 200 to 220 received two doses of AZD1222 and about 26 received two doses of the MenACWY control vaccine. Enrollment into the trials was organized by age into subgroups of 18-55, 56-69 and 70-plus years, and those subgroups contained approximately 150, 30 and 60 TCR-sequenced participants, respectively. What the work shows at the level of the full study, not this receptor alone: Because no samples from the day 14 peak response were available, repertoires could be characterized only after the peak T cell response. In the small 56-69-year group, the increase in depth fell short of significance, most likely because of low power. Most participants were white British and females outnumbered males, and the authors suggested that clonal diversity may have been underestimated. Epitopes outside the regions mutated in the B.1.351 and B.1.1.7 variants were reportedly recognized by nearly half of the unique spike-specific TCRs. The vaccine-associated CD4 TCRs covered the entire spike protein, and the dominant responses fell in regions 160-218 and 743-854. Spike-specific TCR breadth and depth rose significantly after two AZD1222 doses compared with day 0 and with MenACWY recipients. Conclusions about previously exposed vaccinees were limited because only 5 or 6 AZD1222 recipients were SARS-CoV-2 seropositive at baseline.

What the time point label conveys for this sample: baseline before first vaccination. The vaccinee samples were drawn from two UK trials, COV001 and COV002, one of which was a single-blind randomized controlled phase 2/3 trial testing AZD1222 (ChAdOx1 nCoV-19) in healthy adults. For TCRbeta chain sequencing, PBMC samples from trial participants were taken at day 0 and at day 28 after the second dose. The CDR3 regions of human TCRbeta chains were subjected to immunosequencing. As for the original processing: Repertoire TCRs were checked for matches against a reference library of SARS-CoV-2-specific TCRs that had been generated using the MIRA antigen-specificity platform. Breadth meant the fraction of unique TCRs that were SARS-CoV-2-associated, whereas depth meant the fraction of total T cells that were SARS-CoV-2-associated. Using the MIRA data, each spike-specific TCR was assigned both to the spike region to which the TCR was reactive and to a CD4 or CD8 class. Log10-transformed breadth and depth values were compared by one-way ANOVA with Sidak's multiple comparisons tests. Sourced from immuneACCESS, this table was stored by TCRdb with only in-frame sequences that have V and J called. A share of the clones is absent; for the studies checked, an unresolved V gene accounts for under half, and the remainder has no known explanation. V, J and clone size are taken as reported in that table, and D and trimming were inferred from the DNA itself. The sample table contains roughly 130,000 clones; only one count was recorded for 85% to 90% of them. Clones ranked in the top ten supply about 5.9% of the sample.

Regarding this clone: The specificity of this receptor is unknown. Base qualities are not provided; no much larger clone lies one nucleotide away.

CDR1 and CDR2 (SGHRS, YFSETQ) derive from the germline V gene. From the cysteine up to the phenylalanine, the CDR3 has a length of 14 residues. Only the CDR3 portion is preserved as DNA: 42 bases, with reading frame beginning at the first base. Trimming takes 5 bases off V and 0 bases off J; junction bases not matched to a gene: 5. The chain links TRBV5-1 with TRBJ2-7, and 7 junction bases match TRBD2. Specimen: peripheral blood, collected on day 0 of AZD1222 vaccination. This receptor was obtained from an adult in good health. The CDR3 region has the sequence CASSKAGSSYEQYF. DNA sequence: TGCGCCAGCAGTAAAGCGGGGAGCTCCTACGAGCAGTACTTC.